The 16 T cell receptor beta chains reported below all come from one sample, sequenced in a study of cytomegalovirus exposure and HLA in healthy donors. Primers: 60 Vbeta forward and 13 Jbeta reverse. TCRdb's table, derived via immunoSEQ multiplex PCR, lists solely in-frame clones and lacks some. The data contain over 150,000 clones, 84% of them seen just once; the ten biggest clones take up about 0.4%. The sequenced material came from PBMCs. The receptors derive from a boy aged 2 to 10 in good health and CMV-seronegative.

The chain employs TRBV4-1 and TRBJ2-2, with D possibly matching TRBD2 (5 bases). CDR1 is MGHRA and CDR2 is YSYEKL in the germline V gene. The CDR3 contains 19 residues. V lost 0 bases and J 3 bases, leaving 20 bases between the germline ends. CDR3 sequence: CASSQEGGRRLIDTGELFF. The CDR3 DNA reads as TGCGCCAGCAGCCAAGAAGGAGGTAGGAGATTAATAGACACCGGGGAGCTGTTTTTT.

The chain joins TRBV5-4 to TRBJ2-7, with 7 bases that match TRBD2. Germline trimming cut 4 bases from V and 2 bases from J; bases unmatched to any gene: 6. The CDR3 runs to 14 residues. The germline CDR1 and CDR2 sequences are SGHNT and YYREEE (reference sequence). CDR3 nucleotides: TGTGCCAGCAGCCCCCGGGACTACCCCTACGAGCAGTACTTC. Translating it yields CASSPRDYPYEQYF.

J is TRBJ2-7 and V is TRBV27, with TRBD1 identical over 11 bases. Per germline, CDR1 MNHEY and CDR2 SMNVEV (reference sequence). The CDR3 is 18 amino acids. The V segment lost 5 bases and the J segment 0 bases; nucleotides outside the gene matches: 12. The CDR3 bases are TGTGCCAGCAGTGGGACAGGGGGTCCCTCTTACAGCTCCTACGAGCAGTACTTC. Translated, it gives CASSGTGGPSYSSYEQYF.

A single count supports this clone. This chain links TRBV7-6 with TRBJ2-1; 12 bases line up with TRBD2. J gave up 6 bases and V 5 bases, and 5 bases lay outside the gene matches. The CDR3 is 15 amino acids. CDR1 and CDR2 from the germline V gene are SGHVS and FNYEAQ. CDR3 bases: TGTGCCAGCAGCCGCGGGACTAGCGGGTTCAATGAGCAGTTCTTC. Amino acid sequence: CASSRGTSGFNEQFF.

This chain links TRBV6-6 with TRBJ1-2, with 8 bases identical to TRBD1. The germline gives CDR1 MNHNY, CDR2 SVGAGI (reference sequence). V was pared by 0 bases and J by 4 bases, with 7 bases of the junction left unmatched. The CDR3 consists of 16 residues. Here the CDR3 reads CASSYSPGQGLYGYTF. CDR3 DNA: TGTGCCAGCAGTTACTCTCCCGGACAGGGTCTCTATGGCTACACCTTC.

This chain connects TRBV5-1 to TRBJ2-5; D ambiguous. Germline V gives CDR1 SGHRS, CDR2 YFSETQ. The CDR3 spans 14 residues. V was shortened by 4 bases and J by 5 bases, with 15 bases between the two germline ends. CDR3 loop: CASSNSQAGETQYF. The CDR3 DNA is TGCGCCAGCAGCAACAGCCAGGCTGGGGAGACCCAGTACTTC. The full variable domain, completed using reference TRBV5-1 and TRBJ2-5, is KAGVTQTPRYLIKTRGQQVTLSCSPISGHRSVSWYQQTPGQGLQFLFEYFSETQRNKGNFPGRFSGRQFSNSRSEMNVSTLELGDSALYLCASSNSQAGETQYFGPGTRLLVL.

The chain joins TRBV6-5 to TRBJ2-1; 7 nucleotides agree with TRBD2. The CDR3 length is 16 residues. Germline CDR1 MNHEY, CDR2 SVGAGI. Trimming took 3 bases from V and 7 from J; bases not matched to a gene: 12. The CDR3: CASSYFRASGVNEQFF. CDR3 DNA sequence: TGTGCCAGCAGTTATTTCCGGGCTAGCGGAGTGAATGAGCAGTTCTTC.

This clone was found once. The chain carries TRBV19 and TRBJ2-3; TRBD1 agrees at 7 bases. CDR3 length: 12 residues. Germline CDR1 reads LNHDA; CDR2 reads SQIVND (reference sequence). The junction had 4 bases not matched to a gene; V was cut back by 7 bases and J by 6 bases. The CDR3 DNA follows: TGTGCCAGTACTACAGGGGCCGATACGCAGTATTTT. This sequence encodes CASTTGADTQYF.

The chain employs TRBV5-8 and TRBJ1-2; D remains ambiguous. The germline V gene encodes CDR1 SGHTS and CDR2 YDEGEE. V was pared by 3 bases and J by 4 bases, with 7 bases between. CDR3 length: 12 residues. CDR3 region: CASSSGSYGYTF. In DNA, the CDR3 is TGTGCCAGCAGCTCCGGGTCCTATGGCTACACCTTC.

V and J are TRBV5-1 and TRBJ1-1; TRBD1 might be the D (5 bases). Germline V CDR1 and CDR2: SGHRS, YFSETQ. The length of the CDR3 is 15 residues. V was cut by 0 bases and J by 7 bases, with 16 bases left in between. In DNA form, the CDR3 reads TGCGCCAGCAGCTTGGTCTCAGGGAGCGGGTATGAAGCTTTCTTT. This codes for CASSLVSGSGYEAFF.

The table lists this clone with a few counts. This chain links TRBV2 with TRBJ2-7; D uncertain. Germline V gives CDR1 SNHLY, CDR2 FYNNEI. The CDR3 sequence is 12 residues long. The V gene lost 1 base and the J gene lost 9 bases, with 10 bases spanning the gap. The CDR3 loop is CASSEGLRGQYF. Here the CDR3 DNA reads TGTGCCAGCAGTGAAGGTCTCCGAGGGCAGTACTTC.

The V and J genes are TRBV27 and TRBJ2-1; the D gene is possibly TRBD2 (5 bases). V lost 5 bases, J lost 0 bases, and 17 bases lay in between. CDR3 length: 17 amino acids. Germline V gene data show CDR1 as MNHEY and CDR2 as SMNVEV (reference sequence). The chain's CDR3 is CASSPLSVRSSYNEQFF. The DNA for the CDR3 is TGTGCCAGCAGTCCCCTTAGCGTACGGAGCTCCTACAATGAGCAGTTCTTC.

The chain is built from TRBV5-6 and TRBJ1-5; D perhaps matches TRBD1 (6 bases). V was trimmed by 3 bases and J by 7 bases, leaving 8 bases between them. The CDR3 extends over 12 amino acids. CDR1 is SGHDT, CDR2 YYEEEE, per germline. CDR3 DNA: TGTGCCAGCAGCTCCAGGGGCCAGCCCCAGCATTTT. This sequence encodes CASSSRGQPQHF.

This chain joins TRBV11-2 and TRBJ1-5; possible D gene TRBD1, 5 bases. This CDR3 contains 16 residues. CDR1 and CDR2 from the germline V gene are SGHAT and FQNNGV. Trimming removed 5 bases at V and 2 bases at J, with 16 bases between. The CDR3 DNA follows: TGTGCCAGCAGCCCCCGGGGGGGGGTTGGCAATCAGCCCCAGCATTTT. Protein product: CASSPRGGVGNQPQHF.

The chain is built from TRBV7-9 and TRBJ2-7; maybe TRBD2 (5 bases). The V and J ends lost 5 bases and 0 bases respectively, with 14 bases between them. The CDR3 totals 15 residues. Germline loops: CDR1 SEHNR, CDR2 FQNEAQ (reference sequence). The chain's CDR3 is CASSPGRGTSYEQYF. CDR3 sequence (DNA): TGTGCCAGCAGCCCGGGTCGGGGAACCTCCTACGAGCAGTACTTC.

The chain joins TRBV4-2 to TRBJ2-2, with TRBD2 identical over 8 bases. V lost 1 base to trimming and J lost 1 base; unmatched junction nucleotides: 14. Germline lookup yields CDR1 LGHNA and CDR2 YNFKEQ. The CDR3 consists of 20 residues. CDR3 protein: CASSQVPGLVSVGNTGELFF. CDR3 DNA sequence: TGTGCCAGCAGCCAAGTCCCGGGACTAGTTTCGGTCGGGAACACCGGGGAGCTGTTTTTT.